A single sample is the source of the 28 T cell receptor beta chains below, sequenced in a study of blood T cells in healthy people across ages. The authors ran a second PCR of about 6 to 11 cycles using a sample-barcoded 5' primer and a J-beta primer mix. TCRdb ran MiXCR on the 5' RACE reads and lists one entry per CDR3 protein. The repertoire holds around 1,700,000 distinct CDR3 sequences, about 30% seen once, with around 7.7% in the top ten. Sequenced: blood. These receptor sequences come from a young woman in good health.

The V gene is TRBV12-3 or TRBV12-4, the J gene TRBJ2-5; 7 bases fit TRBD2. V lost 6 bases, J lost 2 bases, and 12 bases stayed unmatched. The CDR3 consists of 16 residues. The CDR3 bases are TGTGCCAGCAGGCGCGGGAGTAGTGGGTTGCAAGAGACCCAGTACTTC. This sequence encodes CASRRGSSGLQETQYF.

This clonotype has just a few counts. The rearrangement links TRBV12-5 to TRBJ2-7; D uncertain. With 1 base removed from V and 6 bases from J, the gap between germline ends came to 4 bases. Germline CDR1 LGHNT, CDR2 FRNRAP. The CDR3 totals 11 residues. This CDR3 is CASGLGVEQYF. The CDR3 nucleotides read TGTGCTAGTGGTTTGGGAGTCGAGCAGTACTTC.

The chain uses TRBV5-1 and TRBJ2-7; 10 bases line up with TRBD1. The CDR3 extends over 13 amino acids. The J segment lost 6 bases and the V segment lost 7 bases, leaving 7 bases of the junction unmatched. Germline-derived CDR1 and CDR2 are SGHRS and YFSETQ. The CDR3 region is CASGWDRGAEQYF. The CDR3 DNA follows: TGCGCCAGCGGCTGGGACAGGGGCGCCGAGCAGTACTTC.

This chain connects TRBV20-1 to TRBJ2-5; D unclear. Germline V gene lookup returns CDR1 DFQATT and CDR2 SNEGSKA (reference sequence). Trimming pared 4 bases from V and 7 bases from J, leaving 16 bases between. The CDR3 loop spans 13 amino acids. The chain's CDR3 is CSAKIGPGGTQYF. As DNA, the CDR3 is TGCAGTGCTAAGATCGGACCCGGCGGGACCCAGTACTTC.

This clonotype has more than one count but fewer than ten. The rearrangement links TRBV20-1 to TRBJ1-4; unclear D gene. Per the germline V gene, CDR1 is DFQATT and CDR2 is SNEGSKA (reference sequence). V was clipped by 2 bases and J by 6 bases, with 10 bases between them. This CDR3 has 13 amino acids. CDR3 loop: CSARPVSYEKLFF. In DNA form, the CDR3 reads TGCAGTGCTAGACCCGTTAGCTATGAAAAACTGTTTTTT.

The chain recombines TRBV28 with TRBJ1-6; D gene unclear. V lost 4 bases and J lost 8, with 12 bases in between. Germline V CDR1 and CDR2: MDHEN, SYDVKM. The CDR3 covers 14 residues. The chain's CDR3 is CASSSAGLYSPLHF. In nucleotides, the CDR3 is TGTGCCAGCAGTTCGGCCGGTCTGTATTCACCCCTCCACTTT.

The chain has TRBV6-6 and TRBJ2-4; 16 nucleotides match TRBD2. Trimming removed 7 bases from V and 9 bases from J; junction bases left unmatched: 9. The CDR3 extends over 16 amino acids. Germline loops: CDR1 MNHNY, CDR2 SVGAGI (reference sequence). CDR3 region: CASTVGTSGREGIQYF. In DNA, the CDR3 is TGTGCCAGCACCGTTGGGACTAGCGGGAGGGAGGGCATTCAGTACTTC.

In this sample, this clonotype turned up a few times. This chain joins TRBV20-1 and TRBJ1-2; TRBD1 aligns across 7 bases. The V segment lost 8 bases and the J segment 7 bases; nucleotides outside the gene matches: 13. The CDR3 totals 13 residues. CDR1 and CDR2 (germline): DFQATT, SNEGSKA (reference sequence). The CDR3 DNA follows: TGCAGTCTGAGGGAGGGGGCCTCTCTTGGCTACACCTTC. Its protein product is CSLREGASLGYTF.

The chain joins TRBV6-6 to TRBJ2-5; no clear D gene. The germline gives CDR1 MNHNY, CDR2 SVGAGI (reference sequence). This CDR3 is 14 amino acids long. V was clipped by 7 bases and J by 2 bases, with 14 bases between them. CDR3 DNA: TGTGCCAGCACCCCGGACGGGTTACAAGAGACCCAGTACTTC. This encodes CASTPDGLQETQYF.

As DNA, the CDR3 is TGTGCCAGCAGTTACTCTCTACTCGTTCGAGGCGAGCAGTACTTC. Protein product: CASSYSLLVRGEQYF. The chain uses TRBV6-5 and TRBJ2-5; D remains unclear. The better agreement between TRBJ2-7 and the DNA end casts doubt on the J call. Per germline, CDR1 MNHEY and CDR2 SVGAGI. This CDR3 has 15 amino acids.

The chain is built from TRBV6-5 and TRBJ2-3; D remains unclear. Trimming took 2 bases from V and 1 from J, leaving 10 bases between them. This CDR3 contains 15 residues. CDR1 MNHEY and CDR2 SVGAGI come from the germline V gene. The CDR3, as DNA: TGTGCCAGCAGTTACGCCGGACCTCGCACAGATACGCAGTATTTT. Amino acids: CASSYAGPRTDTQYF.

This clonotype was found a few times. The chain combines TRBV25-1 with TRBJ2-5; the D gene is possibly TRBD1 (6 bases). V shed 4 bases and J shed 3 bases, with 9 bases lying between them. Germline V gene data show CDR1 as MGHDK and CDR2 as SYGVNS. The length of the CDR3 is 13 residues. The chain's CDR3 is CASSGRTEETQYF. The CDR3 nucleotides are TGTGCCAGCAGTGGACGGACAGAAGAGACCCAGTACTTC.

This clonotype was observed a few times. This chain uses TRBV5-1 with TRBJ2-1; no definite D call. CDR1 is SGHRS, CDR2 YFSETQ, per germline. V was clipped by 0 bases and J by 9 bases, with 16 bases between them. The CDR3 spans 15 residues. The CDR3 DNA reads as TGCGCCAGCAGCTTGGTGTCGCCTGCCGCACTTGAGCAGTTCTTC. Translation: CASSLVSPAALEQFF.

This clonotype was seen a few times. The CDR3 DNA sequence: TGTGCCAGCAGGACTACAGGGGAGACTCAGCCCCAGCATTTT. Translated, it gives CASRTTGETQPQHF. V is TRBV6-5 and J is TRBJ1-5, with 7 bases matching TRBD1. This CDR3 contains 14 residues. Germline assignment: CDR1 MNHEY and CDR2 SVGAGI. V trimming: 6 bases; J trimming: 6 bases; junction bases outside the gene matches: 8.

This clonotype showed up just once. This rearrangement joins TRBV12-3 or TRBV12-4 to TRBJ2-7; either TRBD1 or TRBD2 may supply D (7 bases each). TRBJ2-5 matches the DNA end more closely, so the J call is doubtful. The CDR3 sequence is 15 residues long. The CDR3 nucleotides are TGTGCCAGCAGTTCCCAGGGGGGGGCTGGGGAGACCCAGTACTTC. Its translation: CASSSQGGAGETQYF.

This clonotype was observed many times. The chain has TRBV20-1 and TRBJ1-2; weak D call: TRBD1 (5 bases). The CDR3 loop spans 15 amino acids. The germline V gene encodes CDR1 DFQATT and CDR2 SNEGSKA (reference sequence). Deletions cut 0 bases from V and 4 bases from J, with 15 bases between. DNA of the CDR3: TGCAGTGCTAGAGACTCCGTCGACAGACCCTATGGCTACACCTTC. Translating it yields CSARDSVDRPYGYTF.

The chain employs TRBV7-8 and TRBJ1-2; a weak D match, TRBD1 (5 bases). The CDR3 extends over 15 amino acids. V shed 2 bases and J shed 0 bases, with 10 bases lying between them. The germline CDR1 and CDR2 sequences are SGHVS and FQNEAQ. This CDR3 reads CASSLWGVPNYGYTF. The CDR3 DNA reads TGTGCCAGCAGCTTATGGGGGGTACCTAACTATGGCTACACCTTC.

This clonotype was seen a handful of times. This sequence joins TRBV28 and TRBJ2-3, with 10 bases lining up with TRBD2. V lost 6 bases, J lost 0 bases, and 18 bases stayed unmatched. CDR1 and CDR2 from the germline V gene are MDHEN and SYDVKM. This CDR3 has 20 residues. The CDR3 nucleotides are TGTGCCAGCAGCCGAAACGTTGCTAGCGGGGGCCCCTCTAGCACAGATACGCAGTATTTT. Its protein is CASSRNVASGGPSSTDTQYF.

The rearrangement links TRBV6-6 to TRBJ1-4; D is perhaps TRBD1 (6 bases). CDR3 length equals 15 residues. CDR1 is MNHNY, CDR2 SVGAGI, per germline (reference sequence). Trimming pared 2 bases from V and 0 bases from J, leaving 7 bases between. The CDR3 DNA is TGTGCCAGCAGTTACGCAGGGGCAACTAATGAAAAACTGTTTTTT. Residues: CASSYAGATNEKLFF.

The rearrangement joins TRBV11-2 to TRBJ2-4, with 9 bases matching TRBD1. After removal of 1 base from V and 13 bases from J, the junction contained 5 bases not matched to a gene. The CDR3 spans 13 residues. Germline loops: CDR1 SGHAT, CDR2 FQNNGV. CDR3 region: CASSLVGTGQQYF. The CDR3 DNA is TGTGCCAGCAGCTTAGTCGGGACAGGGCAGCAGTACTTC.

The chain recombines TRBV5-1 with TRBJ2-7; D unresolved. Germline assignment: CDR1 SGHRS and CDR2 YFSETQ. Trimming removed 5 bases at V and 6 bases at J, with 18 bases between. This CDR3 is 14 amino acids long. The CDR3 sequence is CASRPGPAKSEQYF. The DNA for the CDR3 is TGCGCCAGCAGACCCGGCCCAGCCAAGTCCGAGCAGTACTTC.

The J gene is TRBJ2-7, the V gene TRBV14, with 9 bases aligning to TRBD2. This CDR3 spans 14 amino acids. In germline, CDR1 is SGHDN, CDR2 FVKESK. The ends lost 0 bases at V and 7 bases at J; junction bases unmatched: 4. The CDR3 reads CASSQEASGTEQYF. In nucleotides, the CDR3 is TGTGCCAGCAGCCAAGAAGCTAGCGGGACTGAGCAGTACTTC. Drawing the rest from reference TRBV14 and TRBJ2-7, the complete variable domain is EAGVTQFPSHSVIEKGQTVTLRCDPISGHDNLYWYRRVMGKEIKFLLHFVKESKQDESGMPNNRFLAERTGGTYSTLKVQPAELEDSGVYFCASSQEASGTEQYFGPGTRLTVT.

This clonotype showed up just once. This rearrangement joins TRBV29-1 to TRBJ2-5, with a possible D match to TRBD1 (6 bases). The CDR3 loop spans 12 amino acids. V shed 6 bases and J shed 1 base, with 9 bases lying between them. In germline, CDR1 is SQVTM, CDR2 ANQGSEA. The CDR3 here is CSVQGLQETQYF. CDR3 coding DNA: TGCAGCGTGCAGGGGCTCCAAGAGACCCAGTACTTC.

This sequence joins TRBV6-6 and TRBJ2-3; 8 bases agree with TRBD1. The germline gives CDR1 MNHNY, CDR2 SVGAGI (reference sequence). The J segment lost 4 bases and the V segment lost 2 bases, leaving 8 bases of the junction unmatched. The CDR3 covers 16 residues. In DNA form, the CDR3 reads TGTGCCAGCAGTTACCGTGGACAGGGAAGGTCAGATACGCAGTATTTT. Translated, it gives CASSYRGQGRSDTQYF.

In this sample, this clonotype turned up a few times. The CDR3 coding sequence is TGTGCCAGCAGCGATACCGGGACAGGGTATCAGCCCCAGCATTTT. Its translation: CASSDTGTGYQPQHF. This chain links TRBV5-5 with TRBJ1-5, with TRBD1 matching over 9 bases. The germline gives CDR1 SGHKS, CDR2 YYEKEE (reference sequence). J was trimmed by 5 bases and V by 4 bases; bases with no gene match: 7. This CDR3 region has 15 residues.

This clonotype has a handful of counts. This chain uses TRBV14 with TRBJ2-5; the match to TRBD1 covers 10 bases. V shed 1 base, J shed 5 bases, and the junction held 7 bases outside the gene matches. Germline V gene lookup returns CDR1 SGHDN and CDR2 FVKESK. This CDR3 is built from 16 residues. CDR3 sequence (DNA): TGTGCCAGCAGCCAAGGTCGGACAGGGGGGTTGGAGACCCAGTACTTC. Residues: CASSQGRTGGLETQYF.

The chain has TRBV9 and TRBJ2-5; D not certain. V was shortened by 0 bases and J by 4 bases, with 10 bases between the two germline ends. Per the germline V gene, CDR1 is SGDLS and CDR2 is YYNGEE. This CDR3 comprises 14 residues. This CDR3 is CASSVDPSSETQYF. In DNA, the CDR3 is TGTGCCAGCAGCGTAGATCCCTCATCAGAGACCCAGTACTTC.

A few counts support this clonotype. The chain recombines TRBV10-2 with TRBJ1-2; 9 nucleotides agree with TRBD1. Germline lookup yields CDR1 WSHSY and CDR2 SAAADI. CDR3 length equals 15 residues. Trimming cost V 0 bases and J 7 bases; bases outside gene matches: 6. CDR3 in amino acids: CASSESDRGNSGYTF. The DNA of the CDR3 is TGCGCCAGCAGTGAGTCGGACAGGGGTAATTCTGGCTACACCTTC.